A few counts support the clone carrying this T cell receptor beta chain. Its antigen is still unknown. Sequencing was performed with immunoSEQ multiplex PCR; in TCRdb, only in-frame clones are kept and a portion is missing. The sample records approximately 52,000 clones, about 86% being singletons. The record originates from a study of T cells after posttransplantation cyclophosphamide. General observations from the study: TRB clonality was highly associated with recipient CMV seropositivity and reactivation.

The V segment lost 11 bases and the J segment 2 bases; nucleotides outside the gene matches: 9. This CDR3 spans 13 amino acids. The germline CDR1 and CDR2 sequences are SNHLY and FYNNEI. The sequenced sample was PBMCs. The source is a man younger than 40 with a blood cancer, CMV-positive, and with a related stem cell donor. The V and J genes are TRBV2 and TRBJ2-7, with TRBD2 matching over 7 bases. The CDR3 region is CAVRLAEPYEQYF. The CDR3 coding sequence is TGTGCCGTACGACTAGCAGAACCCTACGAGCAGTACTTC.